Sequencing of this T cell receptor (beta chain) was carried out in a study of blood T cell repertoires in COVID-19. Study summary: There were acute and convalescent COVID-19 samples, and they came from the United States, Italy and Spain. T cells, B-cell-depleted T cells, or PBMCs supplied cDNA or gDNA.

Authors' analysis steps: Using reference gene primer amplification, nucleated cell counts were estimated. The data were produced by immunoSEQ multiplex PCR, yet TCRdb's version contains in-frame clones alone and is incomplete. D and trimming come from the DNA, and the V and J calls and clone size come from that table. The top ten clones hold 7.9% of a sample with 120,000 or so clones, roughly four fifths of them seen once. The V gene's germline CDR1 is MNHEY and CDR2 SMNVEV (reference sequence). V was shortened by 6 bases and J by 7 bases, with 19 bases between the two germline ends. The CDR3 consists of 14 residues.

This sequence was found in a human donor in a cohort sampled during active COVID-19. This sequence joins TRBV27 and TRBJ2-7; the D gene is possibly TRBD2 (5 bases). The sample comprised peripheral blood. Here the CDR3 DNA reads TGTGCCAGCAGGACGGGTCAAGGACTTGCGGAGCAGTACTTC. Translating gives CASRTGQGLAEQYF.